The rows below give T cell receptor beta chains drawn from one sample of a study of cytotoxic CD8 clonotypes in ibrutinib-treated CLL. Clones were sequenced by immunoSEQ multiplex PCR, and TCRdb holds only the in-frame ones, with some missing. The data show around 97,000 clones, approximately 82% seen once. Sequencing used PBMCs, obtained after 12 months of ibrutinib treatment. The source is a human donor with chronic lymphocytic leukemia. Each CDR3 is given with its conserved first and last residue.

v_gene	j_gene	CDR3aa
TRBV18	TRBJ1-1	CASSPQGNTEAFF
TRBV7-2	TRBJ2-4	CASSLGDRGAKNIQYF
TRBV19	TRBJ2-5	CASSIPTAVTQYF
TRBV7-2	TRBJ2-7	CASSTGTSASYEQYF
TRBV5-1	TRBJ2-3	CASSSRGGSTDTQYF
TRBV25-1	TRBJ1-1	CASSAKGGGWTEAFF
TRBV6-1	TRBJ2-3	CASSLLAGFLDTQYF
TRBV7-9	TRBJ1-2	CASSSGPEGYTF
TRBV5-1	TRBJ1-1	CASSSFTGVTEAFF
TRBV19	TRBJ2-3	CASSDRETSVSHHF
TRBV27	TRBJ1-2	CASSPRGGANYGYTF
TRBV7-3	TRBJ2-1	CASSLSGAYNEQFF
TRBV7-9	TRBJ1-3	CASSVDSLLSSGNTIYF
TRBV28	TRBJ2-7	CASSVGPTYEQYF
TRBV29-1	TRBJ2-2	CSVSTSGTGELFF
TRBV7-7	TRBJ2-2	CASSPGQAGTGELFF
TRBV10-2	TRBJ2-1	CASSLVIAEQFF
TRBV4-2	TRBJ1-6	CASSQVYRDSLSSYNSPLHF
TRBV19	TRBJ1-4	CASSDGQGGEKLFF
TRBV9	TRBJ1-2	CASSVIGGGYGYTF
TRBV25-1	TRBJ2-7	CASSESVRAGREQYF
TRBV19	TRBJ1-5	CASRLDRGYSNQPQHF
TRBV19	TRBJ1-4	CASSTRTTNEKLFF
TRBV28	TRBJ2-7	CASSSGTAGSYEQYF
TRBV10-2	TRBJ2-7	CASSLRNSYEQYF
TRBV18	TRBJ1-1	CASSLRQGDTEAFF